These 10 T cell receptor beta chains were sequenced from one sample in a study of blood T cells in healthy people across ages. The second PCR ran about 6 to 12 cycles with a sample-barcoded 5' primer and J-beta primers. TCRdb re-derived calls from the 5' RACE reads in MiXCR, one entry per CDR3 protein. The sample contains some 890,000 distinct CDR3 sequences, 25% to 35% of which appear only once. These same data were also listed under a study on T cells of mothers and their children.

Sequenced material: blood. The source is a woman aged 40 to 50 in good health.

The chain has TRBV9 and TRBJ2-4; D not resolved. This CDR3 is built from 14 residues. Germline-derived CDR1 and CDR2 are SGDLS and YYNGEE. Trimming pared 4 bases from V and 2 bases from J, leaving 10 bases between. CDR3 in DNA: TGTGCCAGCAGCCCAACAAGAACCAAAAACATTCAGTACTTC. Its translation is CASSPTRTKNIQYF.

The sample holds a few counts of this clonotype. This sequence joins TRBV6-1 and TRBJ2-5, with 7 nucleotides matching TRBD2. The ends lost 2 bases at V and 1 base at J; junction bases unmatched: 7. Germline CDR1 MNHNS, CDR2 SASEGT. The length of the CDR3 is 16 residues. CDR3 in DNA: TGTGCCAGCAGTGAATGGGGAGCGGGGACCCAAGAGACCCAGTACTTC. Translated: CASSEWGAGTQETQYF.

This chain joins TRBV18 and TRBJ1-1; TRBD1 might be the D (5 bases). Trimming pared 2 bases from V and 4 bases from J, leaving 17 bases between. This CDR3 contains 16 residues. Germline assignment: CDR1 KGHSH and CDR2 LQKENI. CDR3 loop: CASSPARDGSPTEAFF. The CDR3 DNA follows: TGTGCCAGCTCACCAGCTCGGGACGGAAGCCCCACTGAAGCTTTCTTT.

The rearrangement joins TRBV2 to TRBJ2-1, with TRBD2 identical over 8 bases. After removal of 6 bases from V and 9 bases from J, the junction contained 7 bases not matched to a gene. This CDR3 is built from 13 residues. The V gene's germline CDR1 is SNHLY and CDR2 FYNNEI. The chain's CDR3 is CASSGGTRGEQFF. Here the CDR3 DNA reads TGTGCCAGCAGCGGGGGGACTAGAGGTGAGCAGTTCTTC.

V usage is TRBV4-1 and J usage is TRBJ2-2; D call uncertain. From germline, CDR1 is MGHRA and CDR2 YSYEKL. V shed 4 bases and J shed 1 base, with 7 bases lying between them. There are 14 residues in the CDR3. DNA of the CDR3: TGCGCCAGCAGCCCTGTAGTGAACACCGGGGAGCTGTTTTTT. It is translated as CASSPVVNTGELFF.

This clonotype was observed a handful of times. V and J are TRBV3-1 and TRBJ2-5; D gene uncertain. This CDR3 region has 15 residues. Germline loops: CDR1 LGHDT, CDR2 YNNKEL (reference sequence). Deletions cut 0 bases from V and 3 bases from J, with 11 bases between. DNA of the CDR3: TGTGCCAGCAGCCAAGATGGCCAACGTGAAGAGACCCAGTACTTC. Translation gives CASSQDGQREETQYF.

This clonotype was observed a few times. This chain links TRBV19 with TRBJ2-7; D is ambiguous. CDR3 length equals 13 residues. Trimming took 3 bases from V and 3 from J, leaving 9 bases between them. CDR1 LNHDA and CDR2 SQIVND come from the germline V gene (reference sequence). The CDR3 protein is CASSMGDYYEQYF. DNA for the CDR3: TGTGCCAGTAGTATGGGTGATTACTACGAGCAGTACTTC.

This clonotype showed up just a few times. The J gene is TRBJ1-2, the V gene TRBV29-1, with D hard to call. The CDR3 contains 9 residues. The V end was cut by 4 bases, the J end by 8 bases, with 5 bases between. CDR1 and CDR2 from the germline V gene are SQVTM and ANQGSEA. CDR3 sequence (DNA): TGCAGCGTTGTGGGGGGCTACACCTTC. This sequence encodes CSVVGGYTF.

The V gene is TRBV10-3, the J gene TRBJ1-5; 7 nucleotides align to TRBD1. CDR1 is ENHRY, CDR2 SYGVKD, per germline. The CDR3 is 18 amino acids. The trim removed 2 bases at V and 2 bases at J, leaving 12 bases unmatched. For the CDR3, the DNA is TGTGCCATCAGTGAGCCCGGACAGGAAATTTACGGCAATCAGCCCCAGCATTTT. Encoded protein: CAISEPGQEIYGNQPQHF.

The J gene is TRBJ1-2, the V gene TRBV7-3; TRBD1 matches 9 bases. CDR1 and CDR2 (germline): SGHTA, FQGTGA. J was trimmed by 7 bases and V by 5 bases; bases with no gene match: 11. This CDR3 region has 15 residues. The CDR3 DNA follows: TGTGCCAGCAGCCAAGCCCCGGGACAGGGAGTTGGCTACACCTTC. Its protein is CASSQAPGQGVGYTF.